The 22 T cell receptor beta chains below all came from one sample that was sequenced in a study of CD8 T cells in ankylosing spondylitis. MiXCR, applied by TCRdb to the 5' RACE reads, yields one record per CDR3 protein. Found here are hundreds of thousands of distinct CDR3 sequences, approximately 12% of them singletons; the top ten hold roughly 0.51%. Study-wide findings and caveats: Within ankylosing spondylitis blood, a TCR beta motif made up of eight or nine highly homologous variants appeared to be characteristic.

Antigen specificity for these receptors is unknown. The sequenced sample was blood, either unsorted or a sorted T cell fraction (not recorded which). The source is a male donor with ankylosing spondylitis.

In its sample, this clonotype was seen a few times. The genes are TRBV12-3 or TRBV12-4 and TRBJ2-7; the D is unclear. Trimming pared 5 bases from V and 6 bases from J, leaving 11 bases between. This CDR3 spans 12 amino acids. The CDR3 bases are TGTGCCAGCAGTCGGGCCACCCCCGAGCAGTACTTC. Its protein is CASSRATPEQYF.

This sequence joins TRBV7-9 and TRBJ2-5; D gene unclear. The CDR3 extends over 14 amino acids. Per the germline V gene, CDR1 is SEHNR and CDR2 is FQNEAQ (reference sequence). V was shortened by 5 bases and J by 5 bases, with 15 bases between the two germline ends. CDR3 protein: CASSVTRGPETQYF. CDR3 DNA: TGTGCCAGCAGCGTGACTCGCGGTCCGGAGACCCAGTACTTC.

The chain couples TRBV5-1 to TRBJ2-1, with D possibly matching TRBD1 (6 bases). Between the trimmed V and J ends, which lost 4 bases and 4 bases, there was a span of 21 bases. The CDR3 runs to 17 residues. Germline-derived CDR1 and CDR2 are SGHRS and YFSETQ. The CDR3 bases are TGCGCCAGCAGCAGGGTCGAGACCGGAAGGGGGTACAATGAGCAGTTCTTC. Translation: CASSRVETGRGYNEQFF.

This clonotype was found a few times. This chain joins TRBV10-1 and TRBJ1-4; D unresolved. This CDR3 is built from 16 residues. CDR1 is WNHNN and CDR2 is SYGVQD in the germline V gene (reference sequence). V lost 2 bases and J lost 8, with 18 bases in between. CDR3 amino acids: CASSEKRAQKEEKLFF. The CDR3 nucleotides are TGCGCCAGCAGTGAGAAAAGGGCCCAAAAGGAGGAAAAACTGTTTTTT.

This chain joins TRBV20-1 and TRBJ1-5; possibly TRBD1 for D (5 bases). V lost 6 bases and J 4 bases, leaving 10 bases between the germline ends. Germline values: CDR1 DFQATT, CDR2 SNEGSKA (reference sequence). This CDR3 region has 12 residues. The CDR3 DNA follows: TGCAGTGCACAGACAGCAAATCAGCCCCAGCATTTT. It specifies CSAQTANQPQHF.

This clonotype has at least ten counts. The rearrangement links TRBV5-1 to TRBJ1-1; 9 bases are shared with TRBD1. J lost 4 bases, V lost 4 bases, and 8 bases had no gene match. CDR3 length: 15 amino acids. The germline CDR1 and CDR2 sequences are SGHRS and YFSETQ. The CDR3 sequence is CASSRGQGKGTEAFF. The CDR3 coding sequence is TGCGCCAGCAGCAGGGGACAGGGAAAAGGCACTGAAGCTTTCTTT.

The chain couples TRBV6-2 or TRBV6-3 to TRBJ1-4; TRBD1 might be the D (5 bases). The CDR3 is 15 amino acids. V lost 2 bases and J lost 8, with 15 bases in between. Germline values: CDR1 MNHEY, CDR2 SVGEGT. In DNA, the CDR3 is TGTGCCAGCAGTTACCGACGGGACTTAAGGGAAAAACTGTTTTTT. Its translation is CASSYRRDLREKLFF.

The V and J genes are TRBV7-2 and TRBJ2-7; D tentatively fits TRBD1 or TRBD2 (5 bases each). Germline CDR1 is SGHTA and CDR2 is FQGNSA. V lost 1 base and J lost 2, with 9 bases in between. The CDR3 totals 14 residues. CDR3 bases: TGTGCCAGCAGCTTAGTTGGGGGTGCCTACGAGCAGTACTTC. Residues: CASSLVGGAYEQYF.

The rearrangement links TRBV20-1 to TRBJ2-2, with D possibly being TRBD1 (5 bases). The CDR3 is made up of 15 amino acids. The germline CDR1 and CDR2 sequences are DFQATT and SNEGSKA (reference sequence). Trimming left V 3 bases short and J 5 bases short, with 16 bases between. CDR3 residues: CSARAPRGPTGELFF. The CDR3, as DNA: TGCAGTGCTAGGGCACCTAGGGGCCCAACCGGGGAGCTGTTTTTT.

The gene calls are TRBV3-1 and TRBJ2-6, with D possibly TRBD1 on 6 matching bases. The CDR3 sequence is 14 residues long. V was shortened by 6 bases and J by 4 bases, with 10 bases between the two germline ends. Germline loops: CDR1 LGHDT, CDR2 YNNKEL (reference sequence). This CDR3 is CASRYRAGANVLTF. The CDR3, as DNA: TGTGCCAGCAGGTACAGGGCCGGGGCCAACGTCCTGACTTTC. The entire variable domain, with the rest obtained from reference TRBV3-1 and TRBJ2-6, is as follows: DTAVSQTPKYLVTQMGNDKSIKCEQNLGHDTMYWYKQDSKKFLKIMFSYNNKELIINETVPNRFSPKSPDKAHLNLHINSLELGDSAVYFCASRYRAGANVLTFGAGSRLTVL.

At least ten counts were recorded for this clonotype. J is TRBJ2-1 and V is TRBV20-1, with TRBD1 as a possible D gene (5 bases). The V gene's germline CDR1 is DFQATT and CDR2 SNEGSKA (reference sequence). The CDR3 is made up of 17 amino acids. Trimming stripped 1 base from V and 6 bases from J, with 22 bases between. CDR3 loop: CSARVSLQWGPSNEQFF. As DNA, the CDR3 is TGCAGTGCTAGAGTATCCCTACAGTGGGGCCCGTCCAATGAGCAGTTCTTC.

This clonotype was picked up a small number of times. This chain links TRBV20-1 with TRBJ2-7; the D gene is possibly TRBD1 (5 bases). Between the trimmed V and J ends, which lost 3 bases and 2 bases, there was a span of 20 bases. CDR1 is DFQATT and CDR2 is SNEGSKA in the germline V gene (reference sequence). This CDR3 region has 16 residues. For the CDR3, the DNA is TGCAGTGCTAGTAACCCTCGCAGGGTTGAGGCCTACGAGCAGTACTTC. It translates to CSASNPRRVEAYEQYF.

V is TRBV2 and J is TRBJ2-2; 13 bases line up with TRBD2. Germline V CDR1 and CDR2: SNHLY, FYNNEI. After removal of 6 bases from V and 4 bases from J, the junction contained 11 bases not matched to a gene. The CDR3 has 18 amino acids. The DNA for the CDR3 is TGTGCCAGCAGCGACACACTAGCGGGGGGGCCGGGCACCGGGGAGCTGTTTTTT. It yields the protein CASSDTLAGGPGTGELFF.

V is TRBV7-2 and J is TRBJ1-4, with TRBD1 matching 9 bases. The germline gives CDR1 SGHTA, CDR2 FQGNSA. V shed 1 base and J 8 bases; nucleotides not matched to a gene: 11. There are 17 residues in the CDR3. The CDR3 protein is CASSLGNPGTGYEKLFF. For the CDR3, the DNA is TGTGCCAGCAGCTTAGGAAACCCCGGGACAGGGTACGAAAAACTGTTTTTT.

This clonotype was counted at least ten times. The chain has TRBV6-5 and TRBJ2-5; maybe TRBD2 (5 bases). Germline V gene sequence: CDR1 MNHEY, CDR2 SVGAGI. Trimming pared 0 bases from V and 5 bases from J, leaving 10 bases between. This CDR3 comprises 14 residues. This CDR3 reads CASSYSLGSETQYF. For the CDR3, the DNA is TGTGCCAGCAGTTACTCTCTAGGGAGTGAGACCCAGTACTTC.

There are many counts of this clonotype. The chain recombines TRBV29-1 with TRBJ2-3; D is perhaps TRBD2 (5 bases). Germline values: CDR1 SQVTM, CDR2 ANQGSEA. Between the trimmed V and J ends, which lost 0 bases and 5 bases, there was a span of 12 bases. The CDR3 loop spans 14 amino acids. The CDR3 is CSVEDRLAGDTQYF. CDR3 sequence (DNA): TGCAGCGTTGAAGATCGGCTAGCTGGAGATACGCAGTATTTT.

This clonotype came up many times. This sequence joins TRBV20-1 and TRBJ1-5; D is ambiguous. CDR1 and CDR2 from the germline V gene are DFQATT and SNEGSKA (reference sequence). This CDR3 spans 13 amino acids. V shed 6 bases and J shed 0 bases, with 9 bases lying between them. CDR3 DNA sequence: TGCAGTGCCACGCCGACTAGCAATCAGCCCCAGCATTTT. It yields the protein CSATPTSNQPQHF.

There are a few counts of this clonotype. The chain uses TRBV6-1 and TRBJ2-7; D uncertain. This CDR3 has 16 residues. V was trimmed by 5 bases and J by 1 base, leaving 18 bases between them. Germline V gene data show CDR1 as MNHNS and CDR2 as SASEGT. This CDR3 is CASSPIRPQPSYEQYF. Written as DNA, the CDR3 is TGTGCCAGCAGTCCGATCCGGCCACAACCTTCCTACGAGCAGTACTTC.

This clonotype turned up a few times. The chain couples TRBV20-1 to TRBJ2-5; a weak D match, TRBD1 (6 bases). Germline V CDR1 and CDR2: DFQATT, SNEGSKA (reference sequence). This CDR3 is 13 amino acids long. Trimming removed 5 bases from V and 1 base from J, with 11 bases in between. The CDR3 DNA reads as TGCAGTGCTTCTGCAGGGGCCCAAGAGACCCAGTACTTC. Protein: CSASAGAQETQYF.

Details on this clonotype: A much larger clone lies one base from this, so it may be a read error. CDR3 in amino acids: CSVRSGTGVAGEMFF. The CDR3 region has the DNA TGCAGCGTCCGATCCGGGACAGGGGTGGCCGGGGAGATGTTTTTT. The rearrangement links TRBV29-1 to TRBJ2-2; 10 bases are shared with TRBD1. The germline CDR1 and CDR2 sequences are SQVTM and ANQGSEA. The CDR3 sequence is 15 residues long.

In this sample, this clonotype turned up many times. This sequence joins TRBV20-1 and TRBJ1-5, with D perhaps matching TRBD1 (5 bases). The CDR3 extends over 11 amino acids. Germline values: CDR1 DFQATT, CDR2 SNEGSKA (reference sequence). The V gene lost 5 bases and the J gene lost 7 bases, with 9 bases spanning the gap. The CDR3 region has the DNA TGCAGTGCTTCCCAGGGCCAGCCCCAGCATTTT. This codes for CSASQGQPQHF.

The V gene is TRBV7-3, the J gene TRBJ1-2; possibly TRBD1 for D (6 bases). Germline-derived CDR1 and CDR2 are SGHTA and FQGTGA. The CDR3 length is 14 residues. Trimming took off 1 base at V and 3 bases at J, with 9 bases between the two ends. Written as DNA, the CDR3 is TGTGCCAGCAGCTTAATGGCAGGGGACTATGGCTACACCTTC. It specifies CASSLMAGDYGYTF. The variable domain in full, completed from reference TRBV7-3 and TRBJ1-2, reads GAGVSQTPSNKVTEKGKYVELRCDPISGHTALYWYRQSLGQGPEFLIYFQGTGAADDSGLPNDRFFAVRPEGSVSTLKIQRTERGDSAVYLCASSLMAGDYGYTFGSGTRLTVV.